This T cell receptor (beta chain) was captured by sequencing in a study of human T cells and chemical hapten exposure. Study at large: The variation in per-sample TCR yields arose mainly from small differences in pooled library volumes. Study-wide points: Alopecia was present in the donors, so their immune response may differ from healthy people's.

On this clonotype itself: Its antigen is currently unknown.

The time point: patch test 1, 2 weeks after DPC sensitization. The treatment: therapeutic diphenylcyclopropenone sensitization with weekly scalp DPC. The drawing of blood occurred before each patch test was applied. The CDR3 extends over 15 amino acids. The germline CDR1 and CDR2 sequences are LGHDT and YNNKEL (reference sequence). Trimming left V 0 bases short and J 2 bases short, with 9 bases between. As handled by the study authors: The median was roughly 91,000 TCRs per sample, ranging roughly 20,000 to 750,000. TCRdb ran MiXCR on the RACE reads and lists one entry per CDR3 protein. TCRdb, not the authors, supplied the V and J calls. Of some 200,000 distinct CDR3 sequences listed, around 24% are singletons.

This material consisted of whole blood, taken in connection with sensitization to the hapten diphenylcyclopropenone (DPC). The V gene is TRBV3-1, the J gene TRBJ2-3; no definite D call. This sequence originates from a woman aged 45-59 years with alopecia areata. Some clones in this sample may be carry-over from other donors' samples. CDR3 loop: CASSQDPSNTDTQYF. CDR3 nucleotides: TGTGCCAGCAGCCAAGATCCGTCCAACACAGATACGCAGTATTTT.